The 24 T cell receptor beta chains presented below share a single source sample, sequenced in a study of cytomegalovirus exposure and HLA in healthy donors. PCR used 60 Vbeta primers and 13 Jbeta primers. Produced via immunoSEQ multiplex PCR; TCRdb's table is partial and in-frame only. The data contain more than 95,000 clones, roughly 85% of them seen just once; the ten biggest clones take up approximately 3.8%. Sequenced input: PBMCs. These receptors were obtained from a woman aged 40 to 50 in good health and CMV-seropositive.

The V and J genes are TRBV11-2 and TRBJ2-3; D is possibly TRBD2 (6 bases). V was pared by 2 bases and J by 5 bases, with 11 bases between. The length of the CDR3 is 14 residues. Looked up from germline, CDR1 is SGHAT and CDR2 is FQNNGV. CDR3 loop: CASSLTGVIDTQYF. The CDR3, as DNA: TGTGCCAGCAGCTTAACGGGAGTGATAGATACGCAGTATTTT.

The rearrangement uses TRBV19 and TRBJ1-3; 8 bases line up with TRBD1. Germline CDR1 is LNHDA and CDR2 is SQIVND (reference sequence). Losses at the gene ends were 4 bases for V and 0 bases for J; bases not matched to a gene: 2. The CDR3 covers 15 residues. The CDR3 region has the DNA TGTGCCAGTAGTACCGGGACAGGCTCTGGAAACACCATATATTTT. Translating it yields CASSTGTGSGNTIYF.

This chain connects TRBV6-4 to TRBJ2-1; D is possibly TRBD2 (6 bases). Per the germline V gene, CDR1 is MRHNA and CDR2 is SNTAGT. Trimming cost V 0 bases and J 0 bases, with 12 bases left between them. This CDR3 spans 17 amino acids. CDR3 sequence reads: CASSDSPLAASYNEQFF. The CDR3 region has the DNA TGTGCCAGCAGTGACTCTCCCTTAGCGGCCTCCTACAATGAGCAGTTCTTC.

V gene TRBV19 combines with J gene TRBJ1-2; D is possibly TRBD1 (5 bases). Between the trimmed V and J ends, which lost 1 base and 8 bases, there was a span of 11 bases. Looked up from germline, CDR1 is LNHDA and CDR2 is SQIVND (reference sequence). The CDR3 consists of 13 residues. CDR3 coding DNA: TGTGCCAGTAGTATAGGGACAATAGTAGGCTACACCTTC. This translates into CASSIGTIVGYTF.

V usage is TRBV27 and J usage is TRBJ2-3; no clear D. This CDR3 is built from 15 residues. Germline lookup yields CDR1 MNHEY and CDR2 SMNVEV (reference sequence). Trimming left V 2 bases short and J 4 bases short, with 13 bases between. CDR3 region: CASSLTTTRSDTQYF. The DNA for the CDR3 is TGTGCCAGCAGTTTAACTACGACCCGGTCAGATACGCAGTATTTT.

In this sample, this clone turned up once. The chain couples TRBV11-2 to TRBJ1-5; perhaps TRBD1 as D (5 bases). The CDR3 totals 14 residues. Trimming took off 4 bases at V and 8 bases at J, with 15 bases between the two ends. Per the germline V gene, CDR1 is SGHAT and CDR2 is FQNNGV. The DNA for the CDR3 is TGTGCCAGCAGCTCGGGGACTGGCGTGGAGCCCCAGCATTTT. It is translated as CASSSGTGVEPQHF. The entire variable domain, with the rest obtained from reference TRBV11-2 and TRBJ1-5, is as follows: EAGVAQSPRYKIIEKRQSVAFWCNPISGHATLYWYQQILGQGPKLLIQFQNNGVVDDSQLPKDRFSAERLKGVDSTLKIQPAKLEDSAVYLCASSSGTGVEPQHFGDGTRLSIL.

The rearrangement uses TRBV9 and TRBJ2-2, with D maybe TRBD2 (5 bases). Germline CDR1 SGDLS, CDR2 YYNGEE. The V end lost 0 bases, the J end lost 10 bases, and 13 bases lay between the germline ends. The CDR3 runs to 14 residues. CDR3 in amino acids: CASSVGTPRSELFF. The CDR3 DNA reads TGTGCCAGCAGCGTAGGGACTCCTCGTTCGGAGCTGTTTTTT.

This chain's CDR3 is CASSQTSGLSSEQYF. The CDR3 DNA sequence: TGCGCCAGCAGCCAGACTAGCGGGTTATCAAGCGAGCAGTACTTC. The chain combines TRBV10-2 with TRBJ2-7, with TRBD2 matching over 10 bases. Germline CDR1 reads WSHSY; CDR2 reads SAAADI. The CDR3 is 15 amino acids. V lost 6 bases, J lost 6 bases, and 11 bases stayed unmatched.

The rearrangement links TRBV30 to TRBJ1-1, with TRBD1 matching over 9 bases. Unmatched junction bases numbered 6, after V lost 3 bases and J lost 10 bases. The CDR3 length is 12 residues. Germline V lookup: CDR1 GTSNPN, CDR2 SVGIG (reference sequence). DNA of the CDR3: TGTGCCTGGAGAAAGGACAGGGGTGGAGCTTTCTTT. It specifies CAWRKDRGGAFF.

The chain couples TRBV5-1 to TRBJ1-1, with D unresolved. Germline-derived CDR1 and CDR2 are SGHRS and YFSETQ. This CDR3 is 15 amino acids long. The V end was cut by 0 bases, the J end by 4 bases, with 13 bases between. The DNA for the CDR3 is TGCGCCAGCAGCTTGGACGACCCCAGCGGCACTGAAGCTTTCTTT. Translation: CASSLDDPSGTEAFF. The whole variable domain, filled in from reference TRBV5-1 and TRBJ1-1, reads KAGVTQTPRYLIKTRGQQVTLSCSPISGHRSVSWYQQTPGQGLQFLFEYFSETQRNKGNFPGRFSGRQFSNSRSEMNVSTLELGDSALYLCASSLDDPSGTEAFFGQGTRLTVV.

The table lists this clone with a count of one. The chain links TRBV9 to TRBJ2-7; 12 nucleotides align to TRBD2. V was pared by 3 bases and J by 0 bases, with 7 bases of the junction left unmatched. Germline loops: CDR1 SGDLS, CDR2 YYNGEE. The CDR3 is made up of 17 amino acids. The DNA of the CDR3 is TGTGCCAGCAGCGCCGGACTAGCGGGATCCGGCTCCTACGAGCAGTACTTC. Translation gives CASSAGLAGSGSYEQYF.

This chain uses TRBV6-5 with TRBJ2-7; tentative D call: TRBD1 (5 bases). CDR1 is MNHEY, CDR2 SVGAGI, per germline. Trimming removed 2 bases at V and 2 bases at J, with 10 bases between. The CDR3 is 14 amino acids. This chain's CDR3 is CASSYQGATYEQYF. The CDR3 DNA reads TGTGCCAGCAGTTACCAGGGTGCAACCTACGAGCAGTACTTC.

The chain employs TRBV19 and TRBJ1-1, with D perhaps TRBD1 (6 bases). Germline V gives CDR1 LNHDA, CDR2 SQIVND (reference sequence). This CDR3 contains 15 residues. Trimming left V 3 bases short and J 1 base short, with 12 bases between. DNA for the CDR3: TGTGCCAGTAGTATTGCGGGGGCCCCGAACACTGAAGCTTTCTTT. This gives the protein CASSIAGAPNTEAFF.

This chain uses TRBV6-1 with TRBJ1-3; no clear D gene. This CDR3 is built from 15 residues. Deletions cut 2 bases from V and 2 bases from J, with 10 bases between. CDR1 MNHNS and CDR2 SASEGT come from the germline V gene. The CDR3 DNA follows: TGTGCCAGCAGTGAATCCCGGGTGGCTGGAAACACCATATATTTT. As protein: CASSESRVAGNTIYF.

The V gene is TRBV28, the J gene TRBJ2-1, with TRBD1 as a possible D gene (5 bases). Germline CDR1 reads MDHEN; CDR2 reads SYDVKM. Trimming took off 6 bases at V and 4 bases at J, with 10 bases between the two ends. The CDR3 consists of 13 residues. The DNA of the CDR3 is TGTGCCAGCAGCTGGACAACGTACAATGAGCAGTTCTTC. It translates to CASSWTTYNEQFF.

The CDR3 here is CASSLSGADTDTQYF. CDR3 DNA: TGCGCCAGCAGCTTGTCTGGCGCGGACACAGATACGCAGTATTTT. The V call is TRBV5-1, the J call TRBJ2-3; D ambiguous. V lost 1 base to trimming and J lost 2 bases, with 11 bases between them. The CDR3 is made up of 15 amino acids. Germline-derived CDR1 and CDR2 are SGHRS and YFSETQ. Drawing the rest from reference TRBV5-1 and TRBJ2-3, the complete variable domain is KAGVTQTPRYLIKTRGQQVTLSCSPISGHRSVSWYQQTPGQGLQFLFEYFSETQRNKGNFPGRFSGRQFSNSRSEMNVSTLELGDSALYLCASSLSGADTDTQYFGPGTRLTVL.

This clone showed up just once. J is TRBJ2-7 and V is TRBV28, with D unclear. V was pared by 3 bases and J by 7 bases, with 10 bases between. The CDR3 contains 12 residues. Germline-derived CDR1 and CDR2 are MDHEN and SYDVKM. The CDR3 loop is CASSFALREQYF. In DNA form, the CDR3 reads TGTGCCAGCAGTTTTGCCCTGCGTGAGCAGTACTTC.

The chain combines TRBV5-1 with TRBJ2-5; 7 bases agree with TRBD1. The J call is doubtful: the DNA matches TRBJ2-7 better. CDR3 length: 15 residues. Germline V gives CDR1 SGHRS, CDR2 YFSETQ. The CDR3 coding sequence is TGCGCCAGCAGCGGAGGTCCGGGACAGACCTACGAGCAGTACTTC. Encoded protein: CASSGGPGQTYEQYF.

The V call is TRBV7-8, the J call TRBJ2-2, with D perhaps TRBD1 (6 bases). CDR1 SGHVS and CDR2 FQNEAQ come from the germline V gene. V gave up 3 bases and J gave up 1 base, with 12 bases separating them. The CDR3 contains 16 residues. The CDR3 DNA reads TGTGCCAGCAGCTTCCTCAGGGGTGAGAACACCGGGGAGCTGTTTTTT. This gives the protein CASSFLRGENTGELFF. Using reference TRBV7-8 and TRBJ2-2 for the parts outside the CDR3, the full variable domain is GAGVSQSPRYKVAKRGQDVALRCDPISGHVSLFWYQQALGQGPEFLTYFQNEAQLDKSGLPSDRFFAERPEGSVSTLKIQRTQQEDSAVYLCASSFLRGENTGELFFGEGSRLTVL.

This sequence joins TRBV5-6 and TRBJ1-4; no reliable D call. The CDR3 has 14 residues. Germline-derived CDR1 and CDR2 are SGHDT and YYEEEE. The V and J ends lost 2 bases and 13 bases respectively, with 18 bases between them. CDR3 nucleotides: TGTGCCAGCAGCTTCCGGCAGGTCTATGGAGGACTGTTTTTT. Translating it yields CASSFRQVYGGLFF.

CDR3 sequence reads: CASRTGTSGSAGSYEQYF. The CDR3 DNA reads TGTGCCAGCAGGACCGGGACTAGCGGGAGTGCGGGGTCCTACGAGCAGTACTTC. The chain uses TRBV7-9 and TRBJ2-7, with 14 bases identical to TRBD2. Germline assignment: CDR1 SEHNR and CDR2 FQNEAQ (reference sequence). With V trimmed by 6 bases and J by 1 base, 11 bases remained unmatched. The CDR3 extends over 18 amino acids.

V is TRBV4-1 and J is TRBJ2-7; 10 nucleotides line up with TRBD1. The CDR3 totals 17 residues. Germline lookup yields CDR1 MGHRA and CDR2 YSYEKL. V shed 4 bases and J 6 bases; nucleotides not matched to a gene: 15. The CDR3 reads CASSRGAALDRGREQYF. CDR3 DNA: TGCGCCAGCAGCCGCGGGGCCGCTTTAGACAGGGGGCGCGAGCAGTACTTC.

This clone has more than one count but fewer than ten. The chain employs TRBV4-2 and TRBJ2-7; 7 bases are a match to TRBD1. V trimming: 0 bases; J trimming: 6 bases; junction bases outside the gene matches: 8. CDR1 is LGHNA and CDR2 is YNFKEQ in the germline V gene. The CDR3 consists of 15 residues. The CDR3 loop reads CASSQDEGASSEQYF. The CDR3 DNA is TGTGCCAGCAGCCAAGATGAGGGGGCCAGCTCCGAGCAGTACTTC.

This clone was counted once. The chain carries TRBV15 and TRBJ1-5; 7 bases line up with TRBD1. The CDR3 spans 14 residues. After removal of 8 bases from V and 4 bases from J, the junction contained 8 bases not matched to a gene. Looked up from germline, CDR1 is LNHNV and CDR2 is YYDKDF (reference sequence). CDR3: CATSPGQRNQPQHF. CDR3 sequence (DNA): TGTGCCACCTCCCCGGGACAGAGAAATCAGCCCCAGCATTTT.